This T cell receptor beta chain emerged from a study of blood T cells in healthy people across ages. Study-level background: Template switching caught about one barcoded beta molecule for each two T cells.

Germline V CDR1 and CDR2: SGHVS, FQNEAQ. Trimming took 4 bases from V and 4 from J, leaving 16 bases between them. The CDR3 has 15 residues. Findings and caveats of the study: Donors of long life had a larger count of naive CD4+ cells and greater diversity than aged donors. Older individuals had lower TCR beta diversity per million T cells (the decline was roughly linear).

Primed by a sample-barcoded 5' primer and a J-beta primer mix, a second PCR proceeded for roughly 7 to 12 cycles. TCRdb redid the calling of the 5' RACE reads with MiXCR, one entry per CDR3 protein. Here the sample spans over 1,200,000 distinct CDR3 sequences, roughly 60% being singletons. As regards this clonotype: The antigen is not known.

The V call is TRBV7-8, the J call TRBJ1-2; unclear D gene. This TCR came from a man aged 18 to 30 in good health. Sequencing used blood. CDR3 residues: CASSSGTEASYGYTF. In DNA form, the CDR3 reads TGTGCCAGCAGCTCGGGTACAGAGGCCTCCTATGGCTACACCTTC.